Following are 24 T cell receptor beta chains from one sample sequenced in a study of T-cell reconstitution after alpha-beta-depleted transplantation in children. Unique molecular identifiers were built into the TCRbeta library. TCRdb analysed the PCR reads with MiXCR anew, one entry per CDR3 protein. The data hold approximately 200,000 distinct CDR3 sequences, with 5% to 7.5% observed a single time. Specimen: PBMCs, collected before TCRalphabeta/CD19-depleted stem cell transplant. Receptors originate from a girl less than two years old with combined immunodeficiency, due to receive a stem cell transplant.

At least ten counts were recorded for this clonotype. This rearrangement joins TRBV9 to TRBJ1-3, with 10 positions matching TRBD1. CDR1 SGDLS and CDR2 YYNGEE come from the germline V gene. After removal of 2 bases from V and 6 bases from J, the junction contained 2 bases not matched to a gene. The CDR3 covers 14 residues. The CDR3 region is CASSVTGGTNTIYF. In DNA form, the CDR3 reads TGTGCCAGCAGCGTGACAGGGGGCACAAACACCATATATTTT.

Ten or more counts support this clonotype. This chain uses TRBV25-1 with TRBJ2-4; 9 bases agree with TRBD1. This CDR3 has 13 residues. CDR1 MGHDK and CDR2 SYGVNS come from the germline V gene. V lost 6 bases to trimming and J lost 6 bases; unmatched junction nucleotides: 3. Here the CDR3 reads CASSPDRGNIQYF. The CDR3 DNA follows: TGTGCCAGCAGCCCGGACAGGGGAAACATTCAGTACTTC.

This clonotype was found many times. One junction end does not reproduce the germline sequence, and a read error may be involved. J is TRBJ2-5 and V is TRBV7-7, with TRBD1 identical over 9 bases. The CDR3 is 15 residues long. Germline CDR1 is SSHAT and CDR2 is FNYEAQ (reference sequence). CDR3 coding DNA: TGTGCTAGCAGCTTAGAAGGGACAGGGTTGGAGACCCAGTACTTC. It encodes CASSLEGTGLETQYF.

This clonotype was observed many times. The chain uses TRBV3-1 and TRBJ2-7; no firm D call. Germline CDR1 is LGHDT and CDR2 is YNNKEL (reference sequence). V was pared by 1 base and J by 4 bases, with 14 bases between. This CDR3 has 15 amino acids. The CDR3 DNA reads TGTGCCAGCAGCCAAGTGGGCAGCCAGCCATACGAGCAGTACTTC. Translated, it gives CASSQVGSQPYEQYF.

This clonotype was observed many times. The chain is built from TRBV6-2 or TRBV6-3 and TRBJ2-1; unclear D gene. V dropped 0 bases and J dropped 13 bases, with 7 bases sitting between them. Germline V lookup: CDR1 MNHEY, CDR2 SVGEGT. The CDR3 contains 11 residues. CDR3 nucleotide sequence: TGTGCCAGCAGTTACTCTTTATTACAGTTCTTC. Translating gives CASSYSLLQFF.

This clonotype was seen a handful of times. The chain links TRBV29-1 to TRBJ1-2; 10 bases map to TRBD1. This CDR3 comprises 16 residues. V lost 2 bases, J lost 5 bases, and 11 bases stayed unmatched. CDR1 and CDR2 (germline): SQVTM, ANQGSEA. The CDR3 region has the DNA TGCAGCGTTGAAACAGAGCCGGGACAGGGGCTATATGGCTACACCTTC. Translation: CSVETEPGQGLYGYTF. The variable domain in full, with the rest retrieved from reference TRBV29-1 and TRBJ1-2, is SAVISQKPSRDICQRGTSLTIQCQVDSQVTMMFWYRQQPGQSLTLIATANQGSEATYESGFVIDKFPISRPNLTFSTLTVSNMSPEDSSIYLCSVETEPGQGLYGYTFGSGTRLTVV.

This clonotype was seen only a few times. The CDR3 DNA is TGTGCCAGCAGCGTCTTAAGAGACCCTTACGAGCAGTACTTC. Its protein product is CASSVLRDPYEQYF. The chain couples TRBV11-1 to TRBJ2-7; D call uncertain. This CDR3 region has 14 residues. V was shortened by 5 bases and J by 4 bases, with 15 bases between the two germline ends. CDR1 is SGHAT and CDR2 is FQDESV in the germline V gene (reference sequence).

This clonotype was found many times. The chain is built from TRBV28 and TRBJ2-7; D not resolved. CDR1 and CDR2 (germline): MDHEN, SYDVKM. V shed 7 bases and J shed 5 bases, with 21 bases lying between them. The CDR3 has 15 amino acids. CDR3 nucleotide sequence: TGTGCCAGCAAGGCTCAGGATCCTACCGTTAACGAGCAGTACTTC. It specifies CASKAQDPTVNEQYF.

This clonotype appeared many times. The V call is TRBV6-2 or TRBV6-3, the J call TRBJ2-1; D is unresolved. The CDR3 spans 13 residues. Trimming shortened V by 3 bases and J by 8 bases, and 11 bases separated the two germline ends. The germline V gene encodes CDR1 MNHEY and CDR2 SVGEGT. CDR3 region: CASSYSMFDEQFF. The CDR3 DNA follows: TGTGCCAGCAGTTATTCCATGTTTGATGAGCAGTTCTTC.

This clonotype was seen at least ten times. The chain uses TRBV29-1 and TRBJ2-1; D is possibly TRBD2 (6 bases). The V end was cut by 1 base, the J end by 8 bases, with 12 bases between. The CDR3 contains 13 residues. CDR1 SQVTM and CDR2 ANQGSEA come from the germline V gene. The CDR3 is CSVEGFAGHEQFF. The CDR3 DNA reads TGCAGCGTTGAAGGGTTTGCGGGGCATGAGCAGTTCTTC.

In its sample, this clonotype was seen many times. This chain connects TRBV11-2 to TRBJ2-2; no firm D call. The CDR3 totals 15 residues. Per germline, CDR1 SGHAT and CDR2 FQNNGV. With 2 bases removed from V and 3 bases from J, the gap between germline ends came to 10 bases. The CDR3 spells CASSLTLSDTGELFF. The CDR3 DNA sequence: TGTGCCAGCAGCTTAACTCTCTCCGACACCGGGGAGCTGTTTTTT.

This clonotype was recorded a few times. The chain uses TRBV29-1 and TRBJ2-7; D is unresolved. V was clipped by 4 bases and J by 4 bases, with 17 bases between them. This CDR3 is 14 amino acids long. CDR1 SQVTM and CDR2 ANQGSEA come from the germline V gene. The CDR3 nucleotides are TGCAGCGTTGTAGTCCTCGGAAGGGTTTACGAGCAGTACTTC. Amino acid sequence: CSVVVLGRVYEQYF.

This clonotype has ten or more counts. V usage is TRBV7-8 and J usage is TRBJ2-1; possible D gene TRBD2, 6 bases. Germline CDR1 and CDR2: SGHVS and FQNEAQ. The CDR3 is 14 amino acids. V shed 2 bases and J shed 9 bases, with 14 bases lying between them. The CDR3 sequence: CASSLSASDREQFF. The CDR3, as DNA: TGTGCCAGCAGCTTATCGGCTAGCGACCGTGAGCAGTTCTTC. Complete variable domain (other parts from reference TRBV7-8 and TRBJ2-1): GAGVSQSPRYKVAKRGQDVALRCDPISGHVSLFWYQQALGQGPEFLTYFQNEAQLDKSGLPSDRFFAERPEGSVSTLKIQRTQQEDSAVYLCASSLSASDREQFFGPGTRLTVL.

This clonotype was counted many times. This rearrangement joins TRBV20-1 to TRBJ2-1; possibly TRBD2 for D (5 bases). From germline, CDR1 is DFQATT and CDR2 SNEGSKA (reference sequence). V dropped 0 bases and J dropped 6 bases, with 18 bases sitting between them. The CDR3 spans 16 residues. This CDR3 is CSARDWDGISGNEQFF. The CDR3 DNA reads TGCAGTGCTAGAGATTGGGATGGGATCAGCGGCAATGAGCAGTTCTTC.

This clonotype was seen many times. The rearrangement links TRBV6-5 to TRBJ2-1; 9 nucleotides match TRBD2. V lost 2 bases and J lost 6; bases outside the gene matches: 5. CDR1 is MNHEY, CDR2 SVGAGI, per germline. The CDR3 is 15 amino acids. CDR3 sequence reads: CASSYNSGGSNEQFF. CDR3 nucleotide sequence: TGTGCCAGCAGTTACAATAGCGGGGGTTCCAATGAGCAGTTCTTC.

This clonotype showed up many times. The chain links TRBV29-1 to TRBJ1-1; TRBD1 matches at 10 bases. The germline gives CDR1 SQVTM, CDR2 ANQGSEA. Trimming cost V 7 bases and J 1 base; bases outside gene matches: 0. CDR3 length: 12 amino acids. In DNA form, the CDR3 reads TGCAGCGGGGACAGGGGGAACACTGAAGCTTTCTTT. Translated: CSGDRGNTEAFF.

This clonotype was seen at least ten times. The rearrangement uses TRBV20-1 and TRBJ2-7, with 7 nucleotides matching TRBD1. CDR3 length: 10 amino acids. J lost 11 bases, V lost 5 bases, and 6 bases had no gene match. Germline-derived CDR1 and CDR2 are DFQATT and SNEGSKA (reference sequence). The CDR3 loop is CSARWDSEYF. In DNA form, the CDR3 reads TGCAGTGCTCGGTGGGACAGCGAGTACTTC.

This clonotype showed up many times. The J gene is TRBJ2-1, the V gene TRBV29-1; TRBD2 agrees at 8 bases. V lost 1 base, J lost 4 bases, and 9 bases stayed unmatched. Germline V gene sequence: CDR1 SQVTM, CDR2 ANQGSEA. This CDR3 is 16 amino acids long. The CDR3 bases are TGCAGCGTTGAAGCGGGGGCTAGCGGGCAATACAATGAGCAGTTCTTC. Protein: CSVEAGASGQYNEQFF.

In this sample, this clonotype turned up many times. The rearrangement joins TRBV20-1 to TRBJ2-7; a possible D gene is TRBD1 (8 bases). V lost 3 bases and J lost 4, with 22 bases in between. The CDR3 totals 16 residues. The V gene's germline CDR1 is DFQATT and CDR2 SNEGSKA (reference sequence). DNA for the CDR3: TGCAGTGCTAGTGGGGATTTGACAGGGGAGGGATACGAGCAGTACTTC. It specifies CSASGDLTGEGYEQYF.

On this clonotype: One end of the junction does not line up with germline, which may come from a read error. The chain employs TRBV20-1 and TRBJ2-3; 7 nucleotides agree with TRBD1. This CDR3 is 16 amino acids long. Per the germline V gene, CDR1 is DFQATT and CDR2 is SNEGSKA (reference sequence). The CDR3 DNA is TGCTGTGCTAGAGACCGGTTGAGGGGGCGGTTGGATACGCAGTATTTT. As protein: CCARDRLRGRLDTQYF.

This clonotype was detected only a few times. The chain joins TRBV7-9 to TRBJ2-5; D might be TRBD2 (6 bases). The CDR3 has 12 residues. The V gene lost 6 bases and the J gene lost 4 bases, with 9 bases spanning the gap. Germline V gene lookup returns CDR1 SEHNR and CDR2 FQNEAQ (reference sequence). Written as DNA, the CDR3 is TGTGCCAGCAGTCGGGAGATAGAGACCCAGTACTTC. Residues: CASSREIETQYF. The complete variable domain, with remaining parts taken from reference TRBV7-9 and TRBJ2-5, reads DTGVSQNPRHKITKRGQNVTFRCDPISEHNRLYWYRQTLGQGPEFLTYFQNEAQLEKSRLLSDRFSAERPKGSFSTLEIQRTEQGDSAMYLCASSREIETQYFGPGTRLLVL.

This clonotype was found many times. The rearrangement links TRBV29-1 to TRBJ2-7; tentative D call: TRBD2 (7 bases). The CDR3 has 13 residues. The V gene's germline CDR1 is SQVTM and CDR2 ANQGSEA. V lost 8 bases, J lost 3 bases, and 17 bases lay in between. The DNA for the CDR3 is TGCAGCTGCCGGGGAGGGGACAACTACGAGCAGTACTTC. It is translated as CSCRGGDNYEQYF.

Remarks on this clonotype: Given the absence of the conserved phenylalanine or tryptophan at the CDR3 end, a read error is likely. The chain employs TRBV6-1 and TRBJ1-4; 9 nucleotides match TRBD1. The CDR3 length is 15 residues. V trimming: 7 bases; J trimming: 4 bases; junction bases outside the gene matches: 7. From germline, CDR1 is MNHNS and CDR2 SASEGT. CDR3 nucleotide sequence: TGTGCCAGCATTGGGGACAGGGCCAGTAATGAAAAACTGTTTGTT. The encoded protein is CASIGDRASNEKLFV.

This clonotype was seen more than once but under ten times. This rearrangement joins TRBV5-1 to TRBJ2-1; 8 bases agree with TRBD1. V lost 2 bases to trimming and J lost 2 bases; unmatched junction nucleotides: 9. The CDR3 covers 17 residues. In germline, CDR1 is SGHRS, CDR2 YFSETQ. DNA of the CDR3: TGCGCCAGCAGCTTACTACCTGAGACAGGGGCCTACAATGAGCAGTTCTTC. Translated, it gives CASSLLPETGAYNEQFF.